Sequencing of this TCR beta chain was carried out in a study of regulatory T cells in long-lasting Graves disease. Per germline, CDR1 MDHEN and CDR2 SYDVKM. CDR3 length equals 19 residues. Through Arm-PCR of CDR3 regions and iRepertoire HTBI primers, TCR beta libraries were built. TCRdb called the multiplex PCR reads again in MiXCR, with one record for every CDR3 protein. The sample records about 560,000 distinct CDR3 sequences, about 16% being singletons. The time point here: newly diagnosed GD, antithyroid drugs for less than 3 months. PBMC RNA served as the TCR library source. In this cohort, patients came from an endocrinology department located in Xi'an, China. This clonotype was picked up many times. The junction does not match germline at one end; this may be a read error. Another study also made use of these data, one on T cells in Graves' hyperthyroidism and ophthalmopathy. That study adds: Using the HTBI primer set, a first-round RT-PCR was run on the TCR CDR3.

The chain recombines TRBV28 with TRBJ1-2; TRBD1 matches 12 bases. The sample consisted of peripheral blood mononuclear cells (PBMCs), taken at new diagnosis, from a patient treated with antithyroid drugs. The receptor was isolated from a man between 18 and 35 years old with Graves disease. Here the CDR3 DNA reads TGTGCCAGCAGTTTAGGAGTTGGGGACAGGGGGCCTGAACTCTATCGCTACACCTTC. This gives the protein CASSLGVGDRGPELYRYTF.